This paragraph covers one T cell receptor beta chain sequence. This specimen belongs to a study of blood T cell repertoires in COVID-19. About the research overall: Samples representing acute and convalescent COVID-19 were sourced from the United States, Italy and Spain. T cells, B-cell-depleted T cells, or PBMCs provided the cDNA or gDNA that served as material.

In the original workflow: Using reference gene primer amplification, nucleated cell counts were estimated. Produced via immunoSEQ multiplex PCR; TCRdb's table is partial and in-frame only. V, J and clone size reflect that table, while D and trimming were determined from the DNA. Among some 160,000 clones listed, 70% to 90% were seen once. CDR3 size: 13 residues. V was clipped by 3 bases and J by 4 bases, with 8 bases between them. The chain has TRBV12-3 or TRBV12-4 and TRBJ2-3, with D possibly matching TRBD1 (6 bases). The clonotype was recovered from a man aged 55 to 69 with acute or convalescent COVID-19. Sample: peripheral blood. The CDR3 is CASSFRTADTQYF. The CDR3 nucleotides are TGTGCCAGCAGTTTTAGGACAGCAGATACGCAGTATTTT.